The rows below give T cell receptor beta chains drawn from one sample of a study of cytomegalovirus exposure and HLA in healthy donors. The assay was immunoSEQ multiplex PCR, and TCRdb's table has in-frame clones only and misses some. Of about 120,000 clones listed, 75% to 90% are singletons. Sequenced material: PBMCs. The receptors come from a man aged 25 to 40 in good health and CMV-seronegative. Both conserved end residues are part of each CDR3. D genes are given only for firm matches. Clone size is given for some rows only: seen once, a few or many times, or a class if the clone is expanded.

J: TRBJ1-4
D: .
V: TRBV4-1
size: .
length: 16
DNA: TGCGCCAGCAGCCAAGAATTTTACGGAGATAATGAAAAACTGTTTTTT
CDR3: CASSQEFYGDNEKLFF

J: TRBJ2-7
D: .
V: TRBV27
size: .
length: 13
DNA: TGTGCCAGCAGTTTAACACAGCCCTACGAGCAGTACTTC
CDR3: CASSLTQPYEQYF

J: TRBJ2-3
D: .
V: TRBV7-2
size: .
length: 13
DNA: TGTGCCAGCAGCGCGGGCCTGGGAGATACGCAGTATTTT
CDR3: CASSAGLGDTQYF

J: TRBJ1-1
D: .
V: TRBV2
size: once
length: 16
DNA: TGTGCCAGCAGACACCCGGGACACACTTTGAACACTGAAGCTTTCTTT
CDR3: CASRHPGHTLNTEAFF

J: TRBJ2-5
D: TRBD1
V: TRBV25-1
size: .
length: 15
DNA: TGTGCCAGCAGTGAACAGGGGGCCGGGCAAGAGACCCAGTACTTC
CDR3: CASSEQGAGQETQYF

J: TRBJ1-3
D: .
V: TRBV10-3
size: .
length: 14
DNA: TGTGCCGTCGGATCCCAGGGGTCGGGAAACACCATATATTTT
CDR3: CAVGSQGSGNTIYF

J: TRBJ2-5
D: .
V: TRBV28
size: .
length: 15
DNA: TGTGCCAGCCGACTCCGGGGTGGGGTCCAAGAGACCCAGTACTTC
CDR3: CASRLRGGVQETQYF

J: TRBJ2-6
D: .
V: TRBV5-1
size: few
length: 14
DNA: TGCGCCAGCAGGGGGGACACCGGGGCCAACGGCCTGACTTTC
CDR3: CASRGDTGANGLTF

J: TRBJ2-4
D: TRBD2
V: TRBV4-3
size: .
length: 20
DNA: TGCGCCAGCAGCCGCTATCGGGAAAGCGGGGGGGCTAAAACCAAAAACATTCAGTACTTC
CDR3: CASSRYRESGGAKTKNIQYF

J: TRBJ2-7
D: TRBD2
V: TRBV7-9
size: .
length: 16
DNA: TGTGCCAGCAGCTTAGGTTCTAGCGGGGGTTTATACGAGCAGTACTTC
CDR3: CASSLGSSGGLYEQYF

J: TRBJ2-3
D: TRBD1
V: TRBV5-6
size: .
length: 16
DNA: TGTGCCAGCAGCCTGGACAGGGGGCTATGGACAGATACGCAGTATTTT
CDR3: CASSLDRGLWTDTQYF

J: TRBJ1-6
D: TRBD1
V: TRBV6-1
size: .
length: 15
DNA: TGTGCCAGCAGTTCCGGGACAGGGGGGCATTCACCCCTCCACTTT
CDR3: CASSSGTGGHSPLHF

J: TRBJ1-5
D: .
V: TRBV28
size: few
length: 14
DNA: TGTGCCAGCAGTGTACTTGTAAGCAATCAGCCCCAGCATTTT
CDR3: CASSVLVSNQPQHF

J: TRBJ2-7
D: TRBD1
V: TRBV4-3
size: .
length: 15
DNA: TGCGCCAGCAGCCAAGCCCCTACAGGGGGCCACGAGCAGTACTTC
CDR3: CASSQAPTGGHEQYF

J: TRBJ2-2
D: TRBD1
V: TRBV18
size: .
length: 15
DNA: TGTGCCAGCTCATCCCGGGACAGGGCTACCGGGGAGCTGTTTTTT
CDR3: CASSSRDRATGELFF

J: TRBJ1-2
D: TRBD1
V: TRBV5-4
size: .
length: 13
DNA: TGTGCCAGCAGCGCGGACAGGTTGGATGACTACACCTTC
CDR3: CASSADRLDDYTF

J: TRBJ1-4
D: TRBD1
V: TRBV10-3
size: .
length: 15
DNA: TGTGCCATCAGTGGCCAGACAGGGCCTAATGAAAAACTGTTTTTT
CDR3: CAISGQTGPNEKLFF

J: TRBJ2-2
D: TRBD2
V: TRBV11-2
size: .
length: 19
DNA: TGTGCCAGCGCTTGGAAGGGAGGGTACCAGTACGCGAACACCGGGGAGCTGTTTTTT
CDR3: CASAWKGGYQYANTGELFF

J: TRBJ1-4
D: TRBD1
V: TRBV5-6
size: .
length: 16
DNA: TGTGCCAGCAGCTTCAGGGGGCTTTTGACTAATGAAAAACTGTTTTTT
CDR3: CASSFRGLLTNEKLFF

J: TRBJ1-2
D: TRBD1
V: TRBV4-2
size: .
length: 17
DNA: TGTGCCAGCAGCCAAGGAGATAGTAGGACAGGCGTGAATGGCTACACCTTC
CDR3: CASSQGDSRTGVNGYTF

J: TRBJ1-4
D: TRBD1
V: TRBV19
size: .
length: 15
DNA: TGTGCCAGTAGTATGAGGGCGACAGGGGAAGAAAAACTGTTTTTT
CDR3: CASSMRATGEEKLFF

J: TRBJ2-3
D: .
V: TRBV7-2
size: few
length: 16
DNA: TGTGCCAGCAGCTTAGATGAGGGGGGGGGCCGGAATACGCAGTATTTT
CDR3: CASSLDEGGGRNTQYF

J: TRBJ1-5
D: TRBD1
V: TRBV7-2
size: .
length: 16
DNA: TGTGCCAGCAGCGCCAGGACAGGGGCGGGCAATCAGCCCCAGCATTTT
CDR3: CASSARTGAGNQPQHF

J: TRBJ1-3
D: .
V: TRBV5-4
size: .
length: 16
DNA: TGTGCCAGCAGCTTGGCACCGGCGGCTGGTAGGGGCGCCATATATTTT
CDR3: CASSLAPAAGRGAIYF

J: TRBJ1-2
D: TRBD1
V: TRBV6-1
size: .
length: 16
DNA: TGTGCCAGCAGTGGCAGGGGACAGGGTCTTAACTATGGCTACACCTTC
CDR3: CASSGRGQGLNYGYTF

J: TRBJ1-1
D: .
V: TRBV7-8
size: .
length: 14
DNA: TGTGCCAGCAGCTTAGGTTCGGGGGGTACTGAAGCTTTCTTT
CDR3: CASSLGSGGTEAFF

J: TRBJ2-7
D: .
V: TRBV2
size: .
length: 13
DNA: TGTGCCAGCAATATGAGAGGTGGAAACGAGCAGTACTTC
CDR3: CASNMRGGNEQYF

J: TRBJ2-5
D: .
V: TRBV30
size: .
length: 14
DNA: TGTGCCTGGAGTTCAACAGGGATGATGAAGACCCAGTACTTC
CDR3: CAWSSTGMMKTQYF

J: TRBJ2-5
D: .
V: TRBV27
size: few
length: 15
DNA: TGTGCCAGCAGTTTAGCTCAACAGGGTAGCGAAGGGCAGTACTTC
CDR3: CASSLAQQGSEGQYF

J: TRBJ2-5
D: TRBD1
V: TRBV7-6
size: .
length: 14
DNA: TGTGCCAGCAGCTTGGACGGGACAGGGGGCAGGAAGTACTTC
CDR3: CASSLDGTGGRKYF

J: TRBJ1-2
D: .
V: TRBV7-8
size: .
length: 14
DNA: TGTGCCAGCAGCTTTGGAAGGGGTAACTATGGCTACACCTTC
CDR3: CASSFGRGNYGYTF

J: TRBJ2-6
D: .
V: TRBV7-6
size: .
length: 15
DNA: TGTGCCAGCAGCGGTCCTAGGTCTGGGGCCAACGTCCTGACTTTC
CDR3: CASSGPRSGANVLTF

J: TRBJ1-1
D: .
V: TRBV7-9
size: once
length: 14
DNA: TGTGCCAGCAGCTTAGCGATAGGGAGCACTGAAGCTTTCTTT
CDR3: CASSLAIGSTEAFF

J: TRBJ2-5
D: .
V: TRBV2
size: .
length: 13
DNA: TGTGCCAGCAGGGCGGCAGACCAAGAGACCCAGTACTTC
CDR3: CASRAADQETQYF

J: TRBJ1-1
D: .
V: TRBV2
size: .
length: 12
DNA: TGTGCCAGCAGAGGGGCTCGGACTGAAGCTTTCTTT
CDR3: CASRGARTEAFF

J: TRBJ1-5
D: .
V: TRBV7-2
size: .
length: 16
DNA: TGTGCCAGCAGCCCTCAGGGATATCTGTCGAATCAGCCCCAGCATTTT
CDR3: CASSPQGYLSNQPQHF

J: TRBJ1-1
D: .
V: TRBV7-2
size: .
length: 13
DNA: TGTGCCAGCAGCGAACAGCCAAACACTGAAGCTTTCTTT
CDR3: CASSEQPNTEAFF

J: TRBJ2-6
D: .
V: TRBV5-1
size: few
length: 18
DNA: TGCGCCAGCAGCTTGGGTTACGGCAGCGGCTCTGGGGCCAACGTCCTGACTTTC
CDR3: CASSLGYGSGSGANVLTF

J: TRBJ2-7
D: .
V: TRBV6-5
size: .
length: 15
DNA: TGTGCCAGCAGCTTCACTTTTCAGGGGTCGTACGAGCAGTACTTC
CDR3: CASSFTFQGSYEQYF

J: TRBJ1-1
D: .
V: TRBV6-1
size: .
length: 13
DNA: TGTGCCAGCAGTGTGGAGGCGGGCACTGAAGCTTTCTTT
CDR3: CASSVEAGTEAFF

J: TRBJ2-7
D: .
V: TRBV5-1
size: .
length: 15
DNA: TGCGCCAGCAGCTTAGGACATCCAGGCACCTACGAGCAGTACTTC
CDR3: CASSLGHPGTYEQYF

J: TRBJ2-7
D: .
V: TRBV4-1
size: .
length: 14
DNA: TGCGCCAGCAGCCAAGCTGAGGTGGCCTACGAGCAGTACTTC
CDR3: CASSQAEVAYEQYF

J: TRBJ2-1
D: TRBD2
V: TRBV9
size: .
length: 17
DNA: TGTGCCAGCAGCGTTTTGGGCGGGGGGTCCTCCTACAATGAGCAGTTCTTC
CDR3: CASSVLGGGSSYNEQFF

J: TRBJ1-3
D: .
V: TRBV19
size: .
length: 18
DNA: TGTGCCAGTAGTACACCAGGCACTCTTATCAGCTCTGGAAACACCATATATTTT
CDR3: CASSTPGTLISSGNTIYF

J: TRBJ2-2
D: .
V: TRBV9
size: once
length: 16
DNA: TGTGCCAGCAGCGTATCCCCGAGTGCGAACACCGGGGAGCTGTTTTTT
CDR3: CASSVSPSANTGELFF

J: TRBJ2-7
D: TRBD2
V: TRBV11-2
size: .
length: 16
DNA: TGTGCCAGCAGCTCCCCGGGAGGGGAACTCCTCTACGAGCAGTACTTC
CDR3: CASSSPGGELLYEQYF

J: TRBJ2-7
D: TRBD1
V: TRBV6-5
size: .
length: 16
DNA: TGTGCCAGCAGTTACACGGGACAGGGCTTAACCTACGAGCAGTACTTC
CDR3: CASSYTGQGLTYEQYF

J: TRBJ2-5
D: TRBD2
V: TRBV2
size: .
length: 15
DNA: TGTGCCAGCAGTGAAGCCAGCGGGGGGCAAGAGACCCAGTACTTC
CDR3: CASSEASGGQETQYF

J: TRBJ2-2
D: TRBD1
V: TRBV6-5
size: .
length: 13
DNA: TGTGCCAGCAGGGACAGGGTGACCGGGGAGCTGTTTTTT
CDR3: CASRDRVTGELFF

J: TRBJ2-7
D: TRBD1
V: TRBV7-8
size: .
length: 16
DNA: TGTGCCAGCAGCTCCGGGCCGGGACAGTTCTCCTACGAGCAGTACTTC
CDR3: CASSSGPGQFSYEQYF

J: TRBJ1-2
D: .
V: TRBV7-2
size: .
length: 15
DNA: TGTGCCAGCAGCACCATCGGGCAGGGGAAGGTGGGCTACACCTTC
CDR3: CASSTIGQGKVGYTF

J: TRBJ1-4
D: .
V: TRBV6-1
size: .
length: 14
DNA: TGTGCCAGCAGGGATACCACAGGGAATGAAAAACTGTTTTTT
CDR3: CASRDTTGNEKLFF

J: TRBJ2-7
D: .
V: TRBV30
size: .
length: 13
DNA: TGTGCCTGGAGTCTTCGGGGAGACCCCTGCTTTAGCTTC
CDR3: CAWSLRGDPCFSF